Listed below are T cell receptor beta chains from one sample, sequenced in a study of cytomegalovirus exposure and HLA in healthy donors. Profiled with immunoSEQ multiplex PCR; TCRdb holds only in-frame clones, not every one. The profile shows under 150,000 clones, 67% of them singletons. The material sequenced was PBMCs. Every receptor here comes from a young man in good health and CMV-seropositive. Both conserved end residues are trimmed from each CDR3. The D gene is left open where the match is weak.

D	V	J	CDR3
TRBD1	TRBV5-4	TRBJ2-7	ASSLGQGPWEQY
NA	TRBV29-1	TRBJ2-5	SVGGGQETQY
TRBD2	TRBV7-7	TRBJ2-5	ASSLRASGGALQETQY
TRBD1	TRBV19	TRBJ2-3	ASSLGQAADTQY
NA	TRBV7-9	TRBJ1-1	ASSIVSGTEAF
NA	TRBV6-6	TRBJ1-6	ASSPPGSSAPLH
NA	TRBV6-6	NA	ASSYPGGSAYEQY
NA	TRBV6-1	TRBJ1-1	ASSEGRGTEAF
TRBD1	TRBV6-5	TRBJ1-5	ASRRTGSDQPQH
NA	TRBV6-5	TRBJ1-1	ASSLRGEAF
NA	TRBV5-1	TRBJ1-1	ASSSTGGRITEAF
TRBD1	TRBV6-1	TRBJ1-3	ASSELRGGSNTIY
NA	TRBV6-5	TRBJ2-5	ASSWAATSGETQY
NA	TRBV6-1	TRBJ2-7	ASSDRGSLYEQY
TRBD1	TRBV27	TRBJ2-2	ASSIQPPGTGFVFGELF
NA	TRBV7-9	TRBJ2-2	ASSLAGSVDTGELF
NA	TRBV11-3	TRBJ2-5	ASAMQETQY
NA	TRBV9	TRBJ1-6	ASSAGYAGTSISPLH
TRBD1	TRBV4-2	TRBJ2-6	ASSQVGQGAGANVLT
TRBD1	TRBV5-4	TRBJ2-5	ASSGGQGLRETQY
NA	TRBV11-2	TRBJ1-1	ASSTVTEAF
NA	TRBV6-5	TRBJ1-1	ASSPGPRATEAF
TRBD1	TRBV28	TRBJ1-3	ASSFWTGGSGNTIY
NA	TRBV10-2	TRBJ2-4	ASSESGKNIQY
NA	TRBV27	NA	ASRASGLHPRVGLDTQH
TRBD2	TRBV4-1	TRBJ2-5	ASSQVPSGGLEETQY
NA	TRBV6-1	TRBJ1-2	ASSETTNYGYT
TRBD2	TRBV7-9	TRBJ2-5	ASSLVLAGGPWRETQY
NA	TRBV19	TRBJ1-1	ASSIVSGHGEAF
TRBD1	TRBV29-1	TRBJ1-2	SVEGDSKSYGYT
TRBD1	TRBV9	TRBJ1-2	ASSAPDRGAIFYGYT
NA	TRBV7-2	TRBJ2-1	ASSPRHFEAGNEQF
NA	TRBV5-4	TRBJ2-5	ASSLGNSPKQETQY
TRBD2	TRBV10-1	TRBJ2-3	ATSAGGVVSSTDTQY
NA	TRBV15	TRBJ2-2	ATSRVRGGPGELF
NA	TRBV7-9	TRBJ1-1	ASSLGGHPEAF
TRBD1	TRBV5-1	TRBJ2-6	ASSNDRAGANVLT
TRBD2	TRBV5-3	TRBJ2-1	ARSLVGLAGSPIYNEQF
TRBD1	TRBV5-1	TRBJ2-5	ASSLEGGLGQETQY
TRBD2	TRBV11-1	TRBJ2-6	ASSGAGGAPSGANVLT
TRBD2	TRBV4-2	TRBJ2-2	ASSQPTGLHTGELF
NA	TRBV7-9	TRBJ2-2	SSALRAGANTGELF
TRBD1	TRBV6-5	TRBJ2-3	ASHRGKSDTQY
TRBD2	TRBV19	TRBJ2-1	ASSPRLAASSYNEQF
TRBD2	TRBV19	TRBJ2-3	ASSMGGVPSTDTQY
TRBD1	TRBV5-1	TRBJ1-6	ASSHRKQGAGGPDSPLH
TRBD1	TRBV7-6	TRBJ2-2	ASSLASAGGLAGELF
TRBD2	TRBV2	TRBJ2-3	AQQSFSGGSTDTQY
NA	TRBV30	TRBJ1-1	AWGRQPNTEAF
TRBD1	TRBV19	TRBJ1-1	ASSTPTGWNTEAF